The 3 T cell receptor beta chains below were found in one sample sequenced in a study of identical twins. Via MiXCR, TCRdb re-called the 5' RACE reads, giving one row per CDR3 protein. The table has 570,000 or so distinct CDR3 sequences, roughly 9.9% seen once. The same data also went into a second study, on yellow fever vaccine responses in identical twins.

Input material: PBMCs. The source is a woman aged 18 to 35 in good health.

This clonotype appeared a few times. The rearrangement links TRBV29-1 to TRBJ1-2; D unresolved. The CDR3 spans 14 residues. Germline CDR1 is SQVTM and CDR2 is ANQGSEA. Trimming pared 4 bases from V and 5 bases from J, leaving 17 bases between. The CDR3 here is CSVVFEDFRYGYTF. In DNA, the CDR3 is TGCAGCGTTGTTTTTGAGGATTTTAGGTATGGCTACACCTTC.

This clonotype appeared a few times. The rearrangement uses TRBV7-3 and TRBJ2-5; D not resolved. V lost 0 bases, J lost 0 bases, and 2 bases lay in between. This CDR3 is built from 13 residues. CDR1 is SGHTA, CDR2 FQGTGA, per germline. The CDR3 sequence: CASSLTYQETQYF. CDR3 in DNA: TGTGCCAGCAGCTTAACATACCAAGAGACCCAGTACTTC.

This chain links TRBV6-2 or TRBV6-3 with TRBJ2-7; TRBD2 aligns across 9 bases. With V trimmed by 5 bases and J by 5 bases, 13 bases remained unmatched. Germline V gene lookup returns CDR1 MNHEY and CDR2 SVGEGT. The CDR3 contains 16 residues. The CDR3 loop is CASSRGSVAGDHEQYF. The CDR3 region has the DNA TGTGCCAGCAGTAGGGGTTCGGTAGCGGGAGACCACGAGCAGTACTTC.